The 11 T cell receptor beta chains below come from one sample, sequenced in a study of blood T cell repertoires in COVID-19. TCRdb's copy holds only in-frame clones and misses some; the assay was immunoSEQ multiplex PCR. The sample consists of 200,000 to 300,000 clones, about 87% of them appearing once. The sequenced material came from peripheral blood. These receptors all come from a human donor in a cohort sampled during active COVID-19.

The chain has TRBV6-4 and TRBJ2-5; 11 nucleotides line up with TRBD2. Germline-derived CDR1 and CDR2 are MRHNA and SNTAGT. V trimming: 2 bases; J trimming: 4 bases; junction bases outside the gene matches: 6. This CDR3 spans 16 amino acids. The CDR3 loop reads CASSDGVAGGGETQYF. CDR3 DNA: TGTGCCAGCAGTGACGGAGTAGCGGGAGGGGGAGAGACCCAGTACTTC.

The chain carries TRBV6-6 and TRBJ2-7; 9 nucleotides match TRBD1. Germline CDR1 is MNHNY and CDR2 is SVGAGI (reference sequence). The CDR3 length is 15 residues. J lost 3 bases, V lost 6 bases, and 9 bases had no gene match. For the CDR3, the DNA is TGTGCCAGCAGGCCGGGACAGGGAGGGCTCTACGAGCAGTACTTC. As protein: CASRPGQGGLYEQYF.

The chain has TRBV7-6 and TRBJ2-5; D is undetermined. The CDR3 contains 11 residues. Germline-derived CDR1 and CDR2 are SGHVS and FNYEAQ. The V end was cut by 8 bases, the J end by 3 bases, with 7 bases between. CDR3 protein: CASGQEETQYF. In DNA form, the CDR3 reads TGTGCCAGCGGCCAAGAAGAGACCCAGTACTTC.

The gene calls are TRBV6-2 or TRBV6-3 and TRBJ1-2, with D unresolved. The V end was cut by 0 bases, the J end by 4 bases, with 6 bases between. The CDR3 runs 13 residues. CDR1 is MNHEY and CDR2 is SVGEGT in the germline V gene. In DNA, the CDR3 is TGTGCCAGCAGTTACTCTGTCAGCTATGGCTACACCTTC. Amino acids: CASSYSVSYGYTF.

V usage is TRBV11-3 and J usage is TRBJ2-1, with a tentative D call TRBD2 (5 bases). Trimming left V 5 bases short and J 2 bases short, with 10 bases between. The CDR3 extends over 14 amino acids. Per the germline V gene, CDR1 is SGHNT and CDR2 is YENEEA. This chain's CDR3 is CASSPPGTYNEQFF. CDR3 sequence (DNA): TGTGCCAGCAGCCCCCCGGGGACCTACAATGAGCAGTTCTTC. Complete variable domain (other parts from reference TRBV11-3 and TRBJ2-1): EAGVVQSPRYKIIEKKQPVAFWCNPISGHNTLYWYLQNLGQGPELLIRYENEEAVDDSQLPKDRFSAERLKGVDSTLKIQPAELGDSAVYLCASSPPGTYNEQFFGPGTRLTVL.

V and J are TRBV9 and TRBJ2-5; 9 bases map to TRBD2. V dropped 0 bases and J dropped 5; count of bases not matched to a gene: 11. Germline CDR1 reads SGDLS; CDR2 reads YYNGEE. The CDR3 consists of 17 residues. The CDR3: CASSVDGAGGLRETQYF. CDR3 sequence (DNA): TGTGCCAGCAGCGTAGACGGAGCGGGGGGCCTCCGGGAGACCCAGTACTTC.

In its sample, this clone was seen a few times. The J gene is TRBJ2-1, the V gene TRBV5-1, with 8 bases that match TRBD2. Germline CDR1 and CDR2: SGHRS and YFSETQ. V trimming: 5 bases; J trimming: 1 base; junction bases outside the gene matches: 11. The CDR3 contains 17 residues. The CDR3 sequence: CASRPGGLAVSYNEQFF. CDR3 coding DNA: TGCGCCAGCAGGCCGGGGGGGCTAGCGGTTTCCTACAATGAGCAGTTCTTC.

The chain employs TRBV28 and TRBJ1-5; D might be TRBD1 (5 bases). The CDR3 spans 14 residues. V dropped 2 bases and J dropped 5 bases, with 10 bases sitting between them. Germline-derived CDR1 and CDR2 are MDHEN and SYDVKM. CDR3 loop: CASSLVRVDQPQHF. CDR3 sequence (DNA): TGTGCCAGCAGTTTAGTCAGGGTGGATCAGCCCCAGCATTTT.

The chain links TRBV9 to TRBJ1-2; D unresolved. This CDR3 is built from 13 residues. V lost 3 bases and J lost 4, with 10 bases in between. Germline CDR1 is SGDLS and CDR2 is YYNGEE. The CDR3 spells CASSALGLYGYTF. The CDR3 coding sequence is TGTGCCAGCAGCGCCCTCGGACTCTATGGCTACACCTTC. Full variable domain (remainder filled in from reference TRBV9 and TRBJ1-2): DSGVTQTPKHLITATGQRVTLRCSPRSGDLSVYWYQQSLDQGLQFLIQYYNGEERAKGNILERFSAQQFPDLHSELNLSSLELGDSALYFCASSALGLYGYTFGSGTRLTVV.

V is TRBV6-1 and J is TRBJ1-6; a possible D gene is TRBD1 (5 bases). Germline CDR1 is MNHNS and CDR2 is SASEGT. Trimming cost V 3 bases and J 14 bases, with 20 bases left between them. This CDR3 is built from 15 residues. CDR3 sequence: CASSDVGGVGSTLHF. The CDR3 nucleotides read TGTGCCAGCAGTGACGTTGGAGGGGTAGGATCAACCCTCCACTTT.

Points on this clone: At the DNA level, this CDR3 is encoded by other sequences in the same sample as well. J is TRBJ2-3 and V is TRBV19, with 8 bases matching TRBD2. Looked up from germline, CDR1 is LNHDA and CDR2 is SQIVND (reference sequence). The CDR3 extends over 13 amino acids. V dropped 3 bases and J dropped 6; count of bases not matched to a gene: 2. CDR3 sequence: CASSIGLADTQYF. CDR3 sequence (DNA): TGTGCCAGTAGTATTGGACTAGCTGATACGCAGTATTTT.